This T cell receptor (beta chain) came from a study of OX40 agonist ivuxolimab in advanced cancers. Regarding the complete study: Ivuxolimab was a fully human IgG2 agonistic monoclonal antibody targeting the costimulatory receptor OX40 (CD134). Patients were allowed to have had prior anti-PD-1, anti-PD-L1 or anti-CTLA-4 therapy, and 40% of the dose-escalation patients had been treated with checkpoint inhibitors. In the dose-escalation cohort, approximately 80% of patients were male, and the mean age was roughly 56 years with a range of roughly 23 to 79. Intravenous ivuxolimab was administered to patients every 2 weeks at six dose levels: 0.01, 0.1, 0.3, 1.5, 3 and 10 mg/kg. The purpose of peripheral TCRbeta sequencing was to test whether ivuxolimab changed TCR sequence diversity and led to clonal T-cell expansion. Of the approximately 54 dose-escalation patients, hepatocellular carcinoma was present in 19, melanoma in some 15, renal cell carcinoma in 9 and head and neck cancer in 9. Partial responses occurred in three dose-escalation patients: two with cutaneous melanoma and one with hepatocellular carcinoma. The monotherapy dose-escalation portion (N of about 50 patients) of the phase I ivuxolimab trial is reported in the paper. Overall results and qualifications from the work: On average, CD8+ T cells showed more expanded clones than CD4+ T cells after ivuxolimab. Antigen specificity was not determined for the clonally expanded peripheral T cells. Low levels of normalized T-cell clonal expansion were also seen in some nonresponding patients. In the 0.1-3.0 mg/kg groups, partial responders were among the patients with the lowest normalized peripheral clonal expansion, particularly in CD8+ T cells. At doses of 0.1 to 3.0 mg/kg, clonal expansion of both CD4+ and CD8+ blood T cells was observed from baseline to week 6.

On this clone: Which antigen it targets is not known. Base-call qualities are not available, and no considerably larger clone is one nucleotide away.

From V the trimming removes 0 bases and from J it removes 4 bases, while the gene matches leave 3 bases of the junction unaccounted for. Per the germline V gene (reference sequence), MNHEY is the CDR1 and SMNVEV is the CDR2. The CDR3, from cysteine to phenylalanine, totals 15 residues. Only CDR3 DNA is held: 45 bases, read in frame from base 1. For sequencing of the TCRbeta CDR3 region, genomic DNA was extracted from the sorted cells. TCRbeta CDR3 regions were sequenced using the immunoSEQ Assay. In TCRdb, the immuneACCESS table is reduced to in-frame sequences with V and J assigned. These tables do not hold every clone; where another copy was compared, an unresolved V gene accounts for under half, and the others remain unexplained. Present in this sample are roughly 90,000 clones, less than 95% of which were seen just once. The top ten hold 8% to 9.5% of the sample. Patients with autoimmune disease history or receiving systemic immunosuppression were excluded from the trial. Peripheral blood for TCR sequencing was drawn from every dose cohort at baseline, at cycle 4 day 1 and at cycle 7 day 1. The samples were drawn from a first-in-human, open-label, multicenter phase I dose-escalation trial of ivuxolimab. The trial enrolled adults with locally advanced or metastatic head and neck squamous cell, hepatocellular, melanoma or renal cell carcinoma. Before TCR sequencing, CD4+ T cells and CD8+ T cells from peripheral blood were sorted into separate populations.

This TCR was sampled from an adult with an advanced solid tumor such as melanoma, head and neck, liver or kidney cancer. This chain is built from TRBV27 and TRBJ1-1, and 9 bases in between align with TRBD1. Sequences were derived from CD4+ or CD8+ T cells sorted from blood, sampled in a trial of the OX40 agonist ivuxolimab. This receptor carries the CDR3 CASSLSPTGGTEAFF. The nucleotides read TGTGCCAGCAGTTTATCCCCGACAGGGGGCACTGAAGCTTTCTTT.